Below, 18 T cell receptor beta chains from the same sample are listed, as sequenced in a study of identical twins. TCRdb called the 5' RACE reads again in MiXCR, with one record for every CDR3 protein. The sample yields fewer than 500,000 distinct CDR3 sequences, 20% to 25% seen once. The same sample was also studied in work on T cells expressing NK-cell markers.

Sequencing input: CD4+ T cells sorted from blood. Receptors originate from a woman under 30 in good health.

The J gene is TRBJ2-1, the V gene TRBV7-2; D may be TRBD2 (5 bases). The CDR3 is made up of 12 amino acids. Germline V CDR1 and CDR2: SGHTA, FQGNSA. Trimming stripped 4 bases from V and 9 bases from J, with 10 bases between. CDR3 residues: CASSYLAVEQFF. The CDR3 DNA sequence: TGTGCCAGCAGCTACCTAGCTGTTGAGCAGTTCTTC. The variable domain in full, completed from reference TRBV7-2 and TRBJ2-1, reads GAGVSQSPSNKVTEKGKDVELRCDPISGHTALYWYRQSLGQGLEFLIYFQGNSAPDKSGLPSDRFSAERTGGSVSTLTIQRTQQEDSAVYLCASSYLAVEQFFGPGTRLTVL.

The CDR3: CSGRPTITGELFF. The CDR3 coding sequence is TGCAGTGGTAGGCCGACTATCACCGGGGAGCTGTTTTTT. The V and J genes are TRBV20-1 and TRBJ2-2, with D possibly matching TRBD2 (5 bases). The CDR3 runs 13 residues. Trimming pared 7 bases from V and 4 bases from J, leaving 13 bases between. Germline V gene sequence: CDR1 DFQATT, CDR2 SNEGSKA (reference sequence).

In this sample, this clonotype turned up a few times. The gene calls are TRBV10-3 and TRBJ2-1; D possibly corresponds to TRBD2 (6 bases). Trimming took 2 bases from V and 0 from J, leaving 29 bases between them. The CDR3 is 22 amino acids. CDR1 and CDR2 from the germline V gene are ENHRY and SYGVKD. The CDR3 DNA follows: TGTGCCATCAGTGAGCCATCCCCCTCGATAGCGGCCGAAGCGAGCTCCTACAATGAGCAGTTCTTC. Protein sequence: CAISEPSPSIAAEASSYNEQFF.

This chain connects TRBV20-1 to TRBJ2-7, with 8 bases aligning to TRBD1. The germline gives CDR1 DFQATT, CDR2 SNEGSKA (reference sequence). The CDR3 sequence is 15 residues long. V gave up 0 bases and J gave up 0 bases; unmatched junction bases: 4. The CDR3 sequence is CSARDHTGGSYEQYF. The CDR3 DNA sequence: TGCAGTGCTAGAGATCACACAGGGGGCTCCTACGAGCAGTACTTC.

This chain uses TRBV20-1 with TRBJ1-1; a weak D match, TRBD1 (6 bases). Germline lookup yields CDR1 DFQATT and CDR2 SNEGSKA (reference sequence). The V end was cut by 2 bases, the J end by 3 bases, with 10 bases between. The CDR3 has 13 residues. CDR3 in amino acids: CSARPQGHTEAFF. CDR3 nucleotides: TGCAGTGCTAGACCGCAGGGGCACACTGAAGCTTTCTTT.

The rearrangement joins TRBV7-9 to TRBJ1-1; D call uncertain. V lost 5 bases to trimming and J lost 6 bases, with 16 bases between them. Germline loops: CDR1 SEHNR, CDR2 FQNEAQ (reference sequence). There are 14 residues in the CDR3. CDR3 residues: CASSAFVPAAEAFF. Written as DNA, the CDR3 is TGTGCCAGCAGCGCCTTCGTCCCCGCCGCTGAAGCTTTCTTT.

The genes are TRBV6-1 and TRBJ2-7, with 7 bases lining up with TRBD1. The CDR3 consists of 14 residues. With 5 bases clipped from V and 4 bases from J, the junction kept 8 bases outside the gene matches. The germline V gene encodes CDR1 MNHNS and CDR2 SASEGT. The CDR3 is CASSPRQQGYEQYF. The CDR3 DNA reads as TGTGCCAGCAGTCCGCGTCAACAGGGGTACGAGCAGTACTTC.

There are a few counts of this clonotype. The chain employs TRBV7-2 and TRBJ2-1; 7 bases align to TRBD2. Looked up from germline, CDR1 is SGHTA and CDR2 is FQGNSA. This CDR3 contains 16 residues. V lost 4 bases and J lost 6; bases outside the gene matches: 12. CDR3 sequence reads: CASSYGRRSGGNEQFF. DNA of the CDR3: TGTGCCAGCAGCTACGGGAGGCGTAGCGGAGGCAATGAGCAGTTCTTC.

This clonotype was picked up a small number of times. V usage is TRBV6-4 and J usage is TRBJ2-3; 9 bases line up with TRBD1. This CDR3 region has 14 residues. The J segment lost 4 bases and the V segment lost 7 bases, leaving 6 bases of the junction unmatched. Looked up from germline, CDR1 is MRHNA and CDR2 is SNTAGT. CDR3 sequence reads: CASTTGTGPDTQYF. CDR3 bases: TGTGCCAGCACTACCGGGACAGGGCCAGATACGCAGTATTTT.

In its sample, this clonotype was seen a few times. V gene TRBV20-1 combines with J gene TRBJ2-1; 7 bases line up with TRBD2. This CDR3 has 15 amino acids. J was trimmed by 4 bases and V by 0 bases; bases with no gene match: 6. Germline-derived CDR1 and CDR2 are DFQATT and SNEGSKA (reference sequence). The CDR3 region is CSARDLSGKYNEQFF. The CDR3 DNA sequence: TGCAGTGCTAGAGATCTGAGCGGGAAGTACAATGAGCAGTTCTTC.

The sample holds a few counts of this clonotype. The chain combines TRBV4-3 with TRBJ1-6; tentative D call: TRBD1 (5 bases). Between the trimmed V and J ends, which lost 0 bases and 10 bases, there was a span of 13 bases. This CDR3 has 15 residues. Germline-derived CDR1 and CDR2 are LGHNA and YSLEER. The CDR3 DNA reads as TGCGCCAGCAGCCAAGATCTGGGGGGTGGGTCACCCCTCCACTTT. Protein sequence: CASSQDLGGGSPLHF.

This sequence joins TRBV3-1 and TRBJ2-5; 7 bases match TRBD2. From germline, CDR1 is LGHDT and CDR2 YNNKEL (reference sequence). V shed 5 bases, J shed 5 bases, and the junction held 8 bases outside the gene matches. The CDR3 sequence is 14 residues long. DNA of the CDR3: TGTGCCAGCAGCTCCCGGACTAGTTCGGAGACCCAGTACTTC. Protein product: CASSSRTSSETQYF.

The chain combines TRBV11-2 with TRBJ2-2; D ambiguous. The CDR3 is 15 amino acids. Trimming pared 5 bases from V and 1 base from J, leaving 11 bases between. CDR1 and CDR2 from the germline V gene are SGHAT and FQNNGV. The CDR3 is CASSHRYGNTGELFF. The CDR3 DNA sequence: TGTGCCAGCAGCCATAGATACGGGAACACCGGGGAGCTGTTTTTT.

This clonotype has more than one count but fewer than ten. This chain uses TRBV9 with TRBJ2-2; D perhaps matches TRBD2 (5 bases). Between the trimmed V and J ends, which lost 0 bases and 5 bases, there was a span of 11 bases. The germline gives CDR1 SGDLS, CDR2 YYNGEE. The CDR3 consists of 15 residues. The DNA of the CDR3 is TGTGCCAGCAGCGTAGATCCGACTAAAACCGGGGAGCTGTTTTTT. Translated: CASSVDPTKTGELFF.

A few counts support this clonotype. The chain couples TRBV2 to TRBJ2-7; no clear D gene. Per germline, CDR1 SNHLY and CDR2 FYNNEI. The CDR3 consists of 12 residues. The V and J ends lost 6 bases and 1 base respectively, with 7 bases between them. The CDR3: CASRAVSYEQYF. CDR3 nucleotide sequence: TGTGCCAGCAGGGCAGTGTCCTACGAGCAGTACTTC.

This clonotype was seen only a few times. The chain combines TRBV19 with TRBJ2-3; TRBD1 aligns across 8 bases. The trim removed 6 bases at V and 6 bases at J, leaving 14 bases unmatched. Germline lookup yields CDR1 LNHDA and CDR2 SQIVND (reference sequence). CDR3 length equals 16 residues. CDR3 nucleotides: TGTGCCAGTAGCCGGGGAAGGACAGGGCCCTCGGATACGCAGTATTTT. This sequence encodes CASSRGRTGPSDTQYF.

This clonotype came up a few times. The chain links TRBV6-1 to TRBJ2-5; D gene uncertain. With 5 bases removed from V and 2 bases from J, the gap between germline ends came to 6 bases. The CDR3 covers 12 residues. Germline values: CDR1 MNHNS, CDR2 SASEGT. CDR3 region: CASSNIQETQYF. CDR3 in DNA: TGTGCCAGCAGTAACATACAAGAGACCCAGTACTTC.

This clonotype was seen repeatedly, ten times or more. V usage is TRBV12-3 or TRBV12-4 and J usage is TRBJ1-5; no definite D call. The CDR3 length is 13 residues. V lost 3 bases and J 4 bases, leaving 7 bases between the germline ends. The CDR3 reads CASSLQVNQPQHF. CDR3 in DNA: TGTGCCAGCAGTTTGCAGGTTAATCAGCCCCAGCATTTT.